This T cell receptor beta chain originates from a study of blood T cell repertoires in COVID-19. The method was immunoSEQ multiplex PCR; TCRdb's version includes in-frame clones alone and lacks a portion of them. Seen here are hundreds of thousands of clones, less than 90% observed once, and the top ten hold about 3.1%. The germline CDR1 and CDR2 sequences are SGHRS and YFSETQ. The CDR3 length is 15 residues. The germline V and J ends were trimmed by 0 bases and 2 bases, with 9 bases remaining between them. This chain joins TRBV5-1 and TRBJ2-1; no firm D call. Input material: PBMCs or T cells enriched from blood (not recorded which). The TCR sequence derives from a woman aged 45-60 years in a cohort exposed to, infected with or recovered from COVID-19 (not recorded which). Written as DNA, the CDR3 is TGCGCCAGCAGCTTGGATCCAGGAACCTACAATGAGCAGTTCTTC. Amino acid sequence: CASSLDPGTYNEQFF.